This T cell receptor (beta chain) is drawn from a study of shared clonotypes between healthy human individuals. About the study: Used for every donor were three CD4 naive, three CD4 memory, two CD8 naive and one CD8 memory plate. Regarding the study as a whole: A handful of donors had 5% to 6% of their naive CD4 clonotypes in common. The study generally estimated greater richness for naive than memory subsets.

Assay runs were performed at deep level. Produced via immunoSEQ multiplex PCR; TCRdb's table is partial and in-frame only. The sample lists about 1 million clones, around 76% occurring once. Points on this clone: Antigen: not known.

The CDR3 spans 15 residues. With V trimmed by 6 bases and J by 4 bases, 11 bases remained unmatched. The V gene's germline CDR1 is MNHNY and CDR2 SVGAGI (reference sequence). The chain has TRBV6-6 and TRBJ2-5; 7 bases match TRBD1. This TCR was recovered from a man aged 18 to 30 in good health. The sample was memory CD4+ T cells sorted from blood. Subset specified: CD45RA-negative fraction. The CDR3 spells CASSLSTGVRETQYF. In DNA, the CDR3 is TGTGCCAGCAGCCTCTCTACAGGGGTCAGAGAGACCCAGTACTTC.